This T cell receptor beta chain is from a study of blood T cell repertoires in COVID-19. Across the study: Spain, Italy and the United States supplied samples that represented acute and convalescent COVID-19. In each case, the material was cDNA or gDNA derived from T cells, B-cell-depleted T cells, or PBMCs.

This CDR3 contains 16 residues. The germline gives CDR1 MGHRA, CDR2 YSYEKL. Trimming took 4 bases from V and 3 from J, leaving 16 bases between them. The table lists this clone with a few counts. Per the original methods: Reference gene primer amplification gave estimated nucleated cell counts. The repertoire was sequenced with immunoSEQ multiplex PCR; TCRdb's copy has only in-frame clones and lacks some. Clonal size and the V and J genes are those of that table, whereas D and trimming came from the DNA. The sample includes about 61,000 clones, roughly 87% of them seen just once. Sample: peripheral blood. This TCR derives from a man older than 75 in a cohort sampled during active COVID-19. The V call is TRBV4-1, the J call TRBJ1-3; possibly TRBD1 for D (5 bases). The CDR3 nucleotides read TGCGCCAGCAGCCCCCCCGGGGGAGGAGGTGGAAACACCATATATTTT. Its protein is CASSPPGGGGGNTIYF.